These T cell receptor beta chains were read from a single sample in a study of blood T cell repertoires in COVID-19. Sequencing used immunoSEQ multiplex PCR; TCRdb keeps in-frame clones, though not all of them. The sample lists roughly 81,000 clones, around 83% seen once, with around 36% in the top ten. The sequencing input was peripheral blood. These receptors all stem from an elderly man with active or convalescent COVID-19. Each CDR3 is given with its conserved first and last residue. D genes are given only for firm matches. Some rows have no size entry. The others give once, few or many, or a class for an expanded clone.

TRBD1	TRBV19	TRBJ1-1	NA	CASSRTGGNTEAFF	TGTGCCAGTAGTAGGACAGGGGGGAACACTGAAGCTTTCTTT
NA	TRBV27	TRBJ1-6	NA	CASSLYNSPLHF	TGTGCCAGCAGTCTCTATAATTCACCCCTCCACTTT
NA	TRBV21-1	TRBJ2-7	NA	CASSKLLRSSGAYEQYF	TGTGCCAGCAGCAAACTCCTCCGGTCGTCGGGGGCCTACGAGCAGTACTTC
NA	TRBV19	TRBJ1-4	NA	CASGQGKLFF	TGTGCCAGCGGGCAGGGAAAACTGTTTTTT
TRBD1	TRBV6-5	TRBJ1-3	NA	CASGQGQHSGNTIYF	TGTGCCAGCGGGCAGGGACAGCACTCTGGAAACACCATATATTTT
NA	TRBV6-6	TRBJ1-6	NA	CASGSSYNSPLHF	TGTGCCAGCGGGAGCTCCTATAATTCACCCCTCCACTTT
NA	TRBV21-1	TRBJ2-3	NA	CASSKADRPTDTQYF	TGTGCCAGCAGCAAAGCGGACAGACCCACAGATACGCAGTATTTT
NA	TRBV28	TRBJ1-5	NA	CASSFLGIFSQPQHF	TGTGCCAGCAGTTTCCTCGGGATCTTTAGTCAGCCCCAGCATTTT
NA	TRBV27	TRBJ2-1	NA	CASSPTGTGSYNEQFF	TGTGCCAGCAGTCCAACCGGGACTGGCTCCTACAATGAGCAGTTCTTC
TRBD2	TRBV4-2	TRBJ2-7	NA	CASSQDRAGGYEQYF	TGTGCCAGCAGCCAAGATCGAGCGGGAGGTTACGAGCAGTACTTC
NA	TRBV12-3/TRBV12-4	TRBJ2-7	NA	CASSSDFAHEQYF	TGTGCCAGCAGTTCGGACTTCGCCCACGAGCAGTACTTC
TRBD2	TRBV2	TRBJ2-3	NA	CASRGLGAGGPNTQYF	TGTGCCAGCAGGGGTCTCGGGGCGGGGGGCCCGAATACGCAGTATTTT
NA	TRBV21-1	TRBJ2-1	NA	CASSKGFSRDRGHNEQFF	TGTGCCAGCAGCAAAGGATTTTCCCGGGACAGGGGTCACAATGAGCAGTTCTTC
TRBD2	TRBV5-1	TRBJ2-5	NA	CASSPGGGLFFETQYF	TGCGCCAGCAGTCCGGGGGGAGGGCTGTTTTTCGAGACCCAGTACTTC
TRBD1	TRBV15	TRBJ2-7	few	CATSTLTGVYEQYF	TGTGCCACCAGCACATTGACAGGGGTGTACGAGCAGTACTTC
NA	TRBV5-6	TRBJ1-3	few	CASSRRQSSGNTIYF	TGTGCCAGCAGCCGACGACAGAGCTCTGGAAACACCATATATTTT
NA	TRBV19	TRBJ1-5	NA	CASGQRDQPQHF	TGTGCCAGTGGACAGAGGGACCAGCCCCAGCATTTT
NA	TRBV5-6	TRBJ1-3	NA	CASSSGREGNTIYF	TGTGCCAGCAGCTCAGGCAGGGAAGGAAACACCATATATTTT
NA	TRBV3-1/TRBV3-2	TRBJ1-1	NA	CASSQAGAPSTEAFF	TGTGCCAGCAGCCAAGCTGGGGCTCCAAGCACTGAAGCTTTCTTT
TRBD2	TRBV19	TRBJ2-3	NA	CASSRRGGATDTQYF	TGTGCCAGTAGTAGGCGCGGGGGAGCCACAGATACGCAGTATTTT
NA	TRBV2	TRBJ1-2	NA	CASSEAPEVGGYTF	TGTGCCAGCAGTGAAGCCCCGGAGGTCGGTGGCTACACCTTC
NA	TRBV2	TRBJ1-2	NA	CASSEGRTHGYTF	TGTGCCAGCAGTGAGGGGCGCACGCATGGCTACACCTTC
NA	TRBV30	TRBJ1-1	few	CAWGIRGFLGTEAFF	TGTGCCTGGGGGATAAGGGGTTTTCTGGGCACTGAAGCTTTCTTT
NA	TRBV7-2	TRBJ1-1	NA	CASADTEAFF	TGTGCCAGCGCGGACACTGAAGCTTTCTTT
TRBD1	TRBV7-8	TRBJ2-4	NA	CASSSRDRVNIQYF	TGTGCCAGCAGCTCCCGGGACAGGGTAAACATTCAGTACTTC
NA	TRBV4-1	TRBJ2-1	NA	CASSQDSQRDEQFF	TGCGCCAGCAGCCAAGACTCCCAGAGGGATGAGCAGTTCTTC
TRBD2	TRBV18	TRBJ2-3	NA	CASSRGGPPDTQYF	TGTGCCAGCTCACGCGGGGGGCCCCCAGATACGCAGTATTTT
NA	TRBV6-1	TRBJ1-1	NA	CASSELGREAFF	TGTGCCAGCAGTGAATTGGGGAGGGAAGCTTTCTTT
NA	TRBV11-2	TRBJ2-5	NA	CASTLGPGYGETQYF	TGTGCCAGCACCCTAGGGCCGGGGTATGGGGAGACCCAGTACTTC
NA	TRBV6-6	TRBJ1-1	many	CASSTSGGEAFF	NA
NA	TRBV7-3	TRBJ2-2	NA	CASSLGATGELFF	TGTGCCAGCAGCTTAGGGGCTACCGGGGAGCTGTTTTTT
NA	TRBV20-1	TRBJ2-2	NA	CSASRRGQNTGELFF	TGCAGTGCTAGTAGGCGGGGCCAAAACACCGGGGAGCTGTTTTTT
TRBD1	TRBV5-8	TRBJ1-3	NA	CASSHGTGGPGNTIYF	TGTGCCAGCAGCCATGGGACAGGGGGCCCAGGAAACACCATATATTTT
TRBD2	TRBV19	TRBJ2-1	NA	CASTRGRLAEKEGSYNEQFF	TGTGCCAGTACAAGGGGGCGACTAGCGGAGAAGGAGGGGTCCTACAATGAGCAGTTCTTC
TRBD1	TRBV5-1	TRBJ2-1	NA	CASSLARGQGLNEQFF	TGCGCCAGCAGCTTGGCCAGGGGACAGGGATTAAATGAGCAGTTCTTC
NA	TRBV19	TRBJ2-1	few	CASSLYNEQFF	TGTGCCAGTAGTCTATACAATGAGCAGTTCTTC
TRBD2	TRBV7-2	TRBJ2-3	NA	CASSDGGIRTGGSDTQYF	TGTGCCAGCAGCGACGGGGGGATACGGACTGGCGGGTCAGATACGCAGTATTTT
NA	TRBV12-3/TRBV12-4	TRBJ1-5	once	CASSLGPRQPQHF	TGTGCCAGCAGTTTAGGCCCGAGGCAGCCCCAGCATTTT
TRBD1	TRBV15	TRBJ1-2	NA	CATSGQGVGYGYTF	TGTGCCACCAGTGGACAGGGGGTGGGCTATGGCTACACCTTC
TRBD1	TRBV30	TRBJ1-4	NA	CAWEQGAPNEKLFF	TGTGCCTGGGAACAGGGGGCTCCTAATGAAAAACTGTTTTTT
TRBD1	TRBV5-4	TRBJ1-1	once	CASSPTGTGPTEAFF	TGTGCCAGCAGCCCAACCGGGACAGGGCCCACTGAAGCTTTCTTT
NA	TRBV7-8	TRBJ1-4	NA	CASSSTPADEKLFF	TGTGCCAGCAGCTCGACTCCAGCGGATGAAAAACTGTTTTTT
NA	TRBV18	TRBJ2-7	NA	CASSPNGQSSYEQYF	TGTGCCAGCTCACCAAATGGGCAGAGCTCCTACGAGCAGTACTTC
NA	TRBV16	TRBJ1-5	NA	CASSQAPTGSNQPQHF	TGTGCCAGCAGCCAAGCCCCGACGGGTAGCAATCAGCCCCAGCATTTT
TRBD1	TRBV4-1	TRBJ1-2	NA	CASSQQGAYGYTF	TGCGCCAGCAGCCAGCAGGGGGCCTATGGCTACACCTTC
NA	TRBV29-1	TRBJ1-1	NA	CSVEDTVQTFF	TGCAGCGTTGAAGACACAGTCCAGACTTTCTTT
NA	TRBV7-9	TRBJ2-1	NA	CASSLIPQGLDEQFF	TGTGCCAGCAGCTTAATCCCGCAGGGGTTGGATGAGCAGTTCTTC
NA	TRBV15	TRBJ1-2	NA	CATSSAAGLNYGYTF	TGTGCCACCAGCAGCGCCGCGGGTCTTAACTATGGCTACACCTTC